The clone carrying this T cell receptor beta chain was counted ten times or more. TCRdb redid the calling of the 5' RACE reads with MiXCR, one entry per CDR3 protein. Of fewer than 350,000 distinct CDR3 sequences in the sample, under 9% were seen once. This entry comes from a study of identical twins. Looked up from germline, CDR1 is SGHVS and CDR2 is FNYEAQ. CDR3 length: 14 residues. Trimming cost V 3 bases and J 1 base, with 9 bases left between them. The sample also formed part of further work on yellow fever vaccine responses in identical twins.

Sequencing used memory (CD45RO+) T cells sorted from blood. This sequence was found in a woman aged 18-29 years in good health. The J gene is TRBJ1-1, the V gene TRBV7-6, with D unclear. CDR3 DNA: TGTGCCAGCAGCTTTTCGGTGACGAACACTGAAGCTTTCTTT. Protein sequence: CASSFSVTNTEAFF. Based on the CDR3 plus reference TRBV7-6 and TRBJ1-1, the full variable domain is GAGVSQSPRYKVTKRGQDVALRCDPISGHVSLYWYRQALGQGPEFLTYFNYEAQQDKSGLPNDRFSAERPEGSISTLTIQRTEQRDSAMYRCASSFSVTNTEAFFGQGTRLTVV.